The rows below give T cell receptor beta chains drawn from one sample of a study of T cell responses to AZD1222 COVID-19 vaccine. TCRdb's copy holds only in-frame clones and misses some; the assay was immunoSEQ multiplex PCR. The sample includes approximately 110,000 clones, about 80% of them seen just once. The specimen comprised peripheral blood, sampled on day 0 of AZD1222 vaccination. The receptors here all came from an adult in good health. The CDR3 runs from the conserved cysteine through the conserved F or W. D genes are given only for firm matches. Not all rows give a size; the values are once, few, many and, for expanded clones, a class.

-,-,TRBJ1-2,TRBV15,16,CATSVGGSPISYGYTF,TGTGCCACCAGCGTCGGAGGGTCTCCCATATCCTATGGCTACACCTTC
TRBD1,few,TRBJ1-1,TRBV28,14,CASRWDRADTEAFF,TGTGCCAGCAGGTGGGACAGGGCGGACACTGAAGCTTTCTTT
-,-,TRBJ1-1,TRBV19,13,CASSGGSKSEAFF,TGTGCCAGTAGTGGGGGGAGTAAAAGTGAAGCTTTCTTT
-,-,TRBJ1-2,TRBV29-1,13,CSVGDWSGGGYTF,TGCAGCGTTGGGGACTGGAGCGGGGGAGGCTACACCTTC
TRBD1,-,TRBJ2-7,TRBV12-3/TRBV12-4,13,CASSRQTGVGQYF,TGTGCCAGCAGCCGGCAAACAGGGGTCGGGCAGTACTTC
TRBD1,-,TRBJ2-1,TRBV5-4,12,CASYRDSDEQFF,TGTGCCAGCTACCGGGACAGCGATGAGCAGTTCTTC
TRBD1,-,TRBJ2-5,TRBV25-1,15,CASSESRGLWETQYF,TGTGCCAGCAGTGAATCAAGGGGGCTTTGGGAGACCCAGTACTTC
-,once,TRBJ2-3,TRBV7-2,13,CASSLRRADTQYF,TGTGCCAGCAGCTTAAGACGGGCAGATACGCAGTATTTT
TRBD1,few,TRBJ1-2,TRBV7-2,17,CASSSDPQGAQNYGYTF,TGTGCCAGCAGCTCCGATCCACAGGGGGCGCAGAACTATGGCTACACCTTC
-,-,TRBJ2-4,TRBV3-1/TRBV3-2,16,CASSQFVRDGKNIQYF,TGTGCCAGCAGCCAATTCGTCCGGGACGGAAAAAACATTCAGTACTTC
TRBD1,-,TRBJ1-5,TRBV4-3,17,CASSQDPGQGGNQPQHF,TGCGCCAGCAGCCAAGATCCGGGGCAGGGGGGTAATCAGCCCCAGCATTTT
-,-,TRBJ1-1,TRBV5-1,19,CASRYDRRRRDLGVAEAFF,TGCGCCAGCAGGTACGACCGGAGACGGCGGGATTTGGGAGTCGCTGAAGCTTTCTTT
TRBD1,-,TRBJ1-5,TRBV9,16,CASSPADRGGNQPQHF,TGTGCCAGCAGCCCGGCGGACAGGGGCGGCAATCAGCCCCAGCATTTT
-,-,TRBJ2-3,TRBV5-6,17,CASSLARRTEIGDTQYF,TGTGCCAGCAGCTTGGCCCGGCGGACCGAAATAGGGGATACGCAGTATTTT
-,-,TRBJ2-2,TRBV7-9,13,CASSLEGPGELFF,TGTGCCAGCAGCTTAGAGGGTCCCGGGGAGCTGTTTTTT
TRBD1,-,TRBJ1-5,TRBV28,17,CASSSGGTGGLNQPQHF,TGTGCCAGCAGTTCCGGCGGGACAGGGGGCCTTAATCAGCCCCAGCATTTT
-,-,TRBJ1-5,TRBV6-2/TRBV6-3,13,CASSMVGNQPQHF,TGTGCCAGCAGTATGGTGGGCAATCAGCCCCAGCATTTT
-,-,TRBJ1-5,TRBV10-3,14,CAISAGAGNQPQHF,TGTGCCATCAGTGCAGGGGCGGGCAATCAGCCCCAGCATTTT
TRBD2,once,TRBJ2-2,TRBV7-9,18,CASSLGTSGRADTGELFF,TGTGCCAGCAGCTTAGGGACTAGCGGGAGGGCCGACACCGGGGAGCTGTTTTTT
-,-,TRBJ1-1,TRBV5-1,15,CASSFMEGKFAEAFF,TGCGCCAGCAGCTTTATGGAGGGAAAATTTGCTGAAGCTTTCTTT
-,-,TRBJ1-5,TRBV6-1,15,CASSEGWGGDGPQHF,TGTGCCAGCAGTGAAGGTTGGGGGGGGGATGGGCCCCAGCATTTT
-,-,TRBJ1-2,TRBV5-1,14,CASSLTGSDYGYTF,TGCGCCAGCAGCTTGACAGGGTCTGACTATGGCTACACCTTC
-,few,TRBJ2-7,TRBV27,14,CASSLQGYGYEQYF,TGTGCCAGCAGTTTACAGGGTTATGGCTACGAGCAGTACTTC
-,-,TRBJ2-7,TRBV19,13,CASSTQDSYEQYF,TGTGCCAGTTCTACACAAGACAGCTACGAGCAGTACTTC
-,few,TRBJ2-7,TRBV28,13,CASSLTISYEQYF,TGTGCCAGCAGTTTGACTATTTCCTACGAGCAGTACTTC
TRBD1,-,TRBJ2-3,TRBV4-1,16,CASSQVGTGGTDTQYF,TGCGCCAGCAGCCAAGTGGGGACAGGAGGCACAGATACGCAGTATTTT
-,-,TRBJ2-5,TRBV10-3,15,CAISGIPPPGETQYF,TGTGCCATCAGTGGGATCCCCCCTCCCGGGGAGACCCAGTACTTC
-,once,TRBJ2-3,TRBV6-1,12,CASSENRDTQYF,TGTGCCAGCAGTGAAAATAGAGATACGCAGTATTTT
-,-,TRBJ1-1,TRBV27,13,CASSWDGNTEAFF,TGTGCCAGCAGTTGGGATGGGAACACTGAAGCTTTCTTT
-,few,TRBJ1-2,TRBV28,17,CASSTDLRASTDYGYTF,TGTGCCAGCAGTACCGATCTCAGGGCGTCCACGGACTATGGCTACACCTTC
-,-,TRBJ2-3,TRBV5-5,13,CASSFLAGDTQYF,TGTGCCAGCAGCTTCCTCGCAGGAGATACGCAGTATTTT
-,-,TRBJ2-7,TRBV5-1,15,CASSSGIPRTYEQYF,TGCGCCAGCAGCTCTGGAATCCCTCGGACCTACGAGCAGTACTTC
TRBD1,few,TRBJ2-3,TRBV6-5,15,CASSTQGASTDTQYF,TGTGCCAGCAGTACACAGGGGGCTAGCACAGATACGCAGTATTTT
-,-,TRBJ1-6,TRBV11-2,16,CASSLDMSSYNSPLHF,TGTGCCAGCAGCTTAGATATGAGCTCCTATAATTCACCCCTCCACTTT
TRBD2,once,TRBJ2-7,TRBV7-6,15,CASSLGAGAPYEQYF,TGTGCCAGCAGCTTAGGAGCGGGAGCCCCCTACGAGCAGTACTTC
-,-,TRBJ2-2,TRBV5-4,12,CASESGGGELFF,TGTGCCAGCGAATCCGGGGGCGGGGAGCTGTTTTTT
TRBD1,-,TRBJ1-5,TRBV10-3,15,CAISADRALNQPQHF,TGTGCCATCAGTGCGGACAGGGCCCTTAATCAGCCCCAGCATTTT
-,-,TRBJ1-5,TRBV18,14,CASSSTDSNQPQHF,TGTGCCAGCTCATCAACAGATAGCAATCAGCCCCAGCATTTT
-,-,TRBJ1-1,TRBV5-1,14,CASSLGQVYTEAFF,TGCGCCAGCAGCTTGGGACAGGTATACACTGAAGCTTTCTTT
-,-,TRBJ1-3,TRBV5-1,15,CASTRGRGSGNTIYF,TGCGCCAGCACCCGAGGACGGGGATCAGGAAACACCATATATTTT
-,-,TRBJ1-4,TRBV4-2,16,CASSQESRRLNEKLFF,TGTGCCAGCAGCCAAGAATCTCGAAGATTGAATGAAAAACTGTTTTTT
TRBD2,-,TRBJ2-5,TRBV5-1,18,CASSFTSGRARIQETQYF,TGCGCCAGCAGCTTTACTAGCGGGAGGGCCCGGATACAAGAGACCCAGTACTTC
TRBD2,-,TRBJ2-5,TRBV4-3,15,CASSLRAGGDETQYF,TGCGCCAGCAGCCTTAGAGCGGGAGGGGATGAGACCCAGTACTTC
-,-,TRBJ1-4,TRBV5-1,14,CASSLGSSNEKLFF,TGCGCCAGCAGCTTGGGCAGTTCTAATGAAAAACTGTTTTTT
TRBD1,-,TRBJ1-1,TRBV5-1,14,CASSSRTGGTEAFF,TGCGCCAGCAGTTCCAGGACAGGGGGCACTGAAGCTTTCTTT
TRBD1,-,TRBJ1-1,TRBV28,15,CASSPGTGGNPEAFF,TGTGCCAGCAGTCCGGGTACAGGGGGTAACCCTGAAGCTTTCTTT
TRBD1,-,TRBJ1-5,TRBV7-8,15,CASSLNFRGQQPQHF,TGTGCCAGCAGCTTAAATTTCAGGGGGCAACAGCCCCAGCATTTT
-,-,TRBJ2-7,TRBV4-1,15,CASSQEEHGLYEQYF,TGCGCCAGCAGCCAAGAGGAGCACGGCCTCTACGAGCAGTACTTC
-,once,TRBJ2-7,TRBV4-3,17,CASSQDTRDRVSYEQYF,TGCGCCAGCAGCCAGGATACCCGGGACCGCGTCTCCTACGAGCAGTACTTC
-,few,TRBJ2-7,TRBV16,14,CASTKPGLTYEQYF,TGTGCCAGCACCAAACCGGGCCTTACCTACGAGCAGTACTTC
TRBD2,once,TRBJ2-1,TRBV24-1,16,CATSGPTSGSNDEQFF,TGTGCCACCAGTGGCCCCACTAGCGGGAGTAACGATGAGCAGTTCTTC
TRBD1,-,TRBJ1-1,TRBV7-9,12,CASSLVDRAAFF,TGTGCCAGCAGCTTAGTCGACAGGGCGGCTTTCTTT
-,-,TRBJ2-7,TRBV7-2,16,CASSLRQMGQPYEQYF,TGTGCCAGCAGCTTACGGCAAATGGGGCAGCCCTACGAGCAGTACTTC
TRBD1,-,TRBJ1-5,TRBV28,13,CATARGYEQPQHF,TGTGCCACCGCCAGGGGGTACGAGCAGCCCCAGCATTTT
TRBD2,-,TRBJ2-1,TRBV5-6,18,CASSLVGPGGPGGNEQFF,TGTGCCAGCAGCTTGGTAGGTCCGGGAGGGCCCGGGGGAAATGAGCAGTTCTTC
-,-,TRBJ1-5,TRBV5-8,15,CASSLGSMWIQPQHF,TGTGCCAGCAGCTTGGGGTCTATGTGGATTCAGCCCCAGCATTTT
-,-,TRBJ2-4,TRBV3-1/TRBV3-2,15,CASSHGSDSLNIQYF,TGTGCCAGCAGCCATGGGTCGGACAGCCTAAACATTCAGTACTTC
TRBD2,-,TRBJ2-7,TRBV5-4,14,CASGTSGGGVEQYF,TGTGCCAGCGGAACCTCGGGGGGGGGAGTCGAGCAGTACTTC
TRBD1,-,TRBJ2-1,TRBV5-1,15,CASSSRQGANNEQFF,TGCGCCAGCAGCTCCAGACAGGGGGCGAACAATGAGCAGTTCTTC
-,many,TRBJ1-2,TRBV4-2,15,CASSQDPVFRGGYTF,TGTGCCAGCAGCCAAGACCCGGTTTTTCGGGGTGGCTACACCTTC